Listed here are 12 T cell receptor beta chains from one sample, sequenced in a study of T cells in Graves' hyperthyroidism and ophthalmopathy. Amplified TCR beta CDR3 regions derived from RNA transcripts. Carried out on the TCR CDR3, a first-round RT-PCR used the HTBI primer set. Each CDR3 protein gets one entry after TCRdb re-called the multiplex PCR reads with MiXCR. The data hold 400,000 to 550,000 distinct CDR3 sequences, with approximately 15% observed a single time. Sequencing input: blood. Receptors originate from a woman under 30 with Graves' hyperthyroidism.

J is TRBJ2-5 and V is TRBV9; TRBD2 matches 7 bases. The germline CDR1 and CDR2 sequences are SGDLS and YYNGEE. Unmatched junction bases numbered 15, after V lost 0 bases and J lost 13 bases. This CDR3 spans 15 amino acids. CDR3 coding DNA: TGTGCCAGCAGCGTAGGGGGGGGAGAGACCGCACACAGGTACTTC. Translation: CASSVGGGETAHRYF.

This clonotype was recorded many times. This chain uses TRBV19 with TRBJ1-1; D gene uncertain. The CDR3 is made up of 12 amino acids. With 4 bases removed from V and 1 base from J, the gap between germline ends came to 4 bases. Germline V gives CDR1 LNHDA, CDR2 SQIVND (reference sequence). The chain's CDR3 is CASSNKNTEAFF. In DNA, the CDR3 is TGTGCCAGTAGTAATAAGAACACTGAAGCTTTCTTT.

This clonotype was observed once. This chain links TRBV2 with TRBJ2-1; TRBD2 aligns across 14 bases. The CDR3 has 16 residues. CDR1 is SNHLY, CDR2 FYNNEI, per germline. J gave up 7 bases and V 8 bases, and 10 bases lay outside the gene matches. The CDR3 DNA is TGTGCCAGCCCCGTCTCGGGGACTAGCGGGAGTAATGAGCAGTTCTTC. Translated, it gives CASPVSGTSGSNEQFF.

This clonotype was counted ten times or more. This chain links TRBV2 with TRBJ2-7, with 7 bases aligning to TRBD2. This CDR3 has 15 amino acids. Per the germline V gene, CDR1 is SNHLY and CDR2 is FYNNEI. J lost 0 bases, V lost 3 bases, and 5 bases had no gene match. This chain's CDR3 is CASSEGLSNSYEQYF. For the CDR3, the DNA is TGTGCCAGCAGTGAGGGACTATCCAACTCCTACGAGCAGTACTTC.

In this sample, this clonotype turned up many times. The V and J genes are TRBV12-3 or TRBV12-4 and TRBJ1-2, with 7 bases lining up with TRBD1. V lost 11 bases and J lost 3; bases outside the gene matches: 9. The length of the CDR3 is 13 residues. CDR3 in amino acids: CASGTALDYGYTF. The CDR3 DNA sequence: TGTGCCTCCGGGACAGCTCTAGACTATGGCTACACCTTC.

This clonotype appeared many times. The rearrangement joins TRBV10-2 to TRBJ2-7; 7 bases match TRBD1. Germline V CDR1 and CDR2: WSHSY, SAAADI. Trimming cost V 8 bases and J 5 bases; bases outside gene matches: 12. The CDR3 is made up of 14 amino acids. The CDR3 region is CASSPTGISNEQYF. CDR3 bases: TGCGCCAGCTCCCCGACAGGGATATCGAACGAGCAGTACTTC.

This clonotype was seen repeatedly, ten times or more. The rearrangement links TRBV30 to TRBJ1-5; 9 bases align to TRBD1. The CDR3 consists of 15 residues. Germline V CDR1 and CDR2: GTSNPN, SVGIG (reference sequence). J gave up 7 bases and V 2 bases, and 9 bases lay outside the gene matches. CDR3 sequence: CAWSMGTGTGQPQHF. The CDR3 DNA follows: TGTGCCTGGAGTATGGGGACAGGGACAGGACAGCCCCAGCATTTT.

In its sample, this clonotype was seen many times. This chain links TRBV19 with TRBJ2-5; a weak D match, TRBD1 (5 bases). V dropped 7 bases and J dropped 7 bases, with 22 bases sitting between them. CDR3 length: 15 amino acids. CDR1 is LNHDA and CDR2 is SQIVND in the germline V gene (reference sequence). The CDR3 sequence is CASTPLPGHGGTQYF. The CDR3 bases are TGTGCCAGTACCCCACTCCCAGGACACGGTGGGACCCAGTACTTC. The full variable domain, its missing parts supplied by reference TRBV19 and TRBJ2-5, is DGGITQSPKYLFRKEGQNVTLSCEQNLNHDAMYWYRQDPGQGLRLIYYSQIVNDFQKGDIAEGYSVSREKKESFPLTVTSAQKNPTAFYLCASTPLPGHGGTQYFGPGTRLLVL.

V usage is TRBV19 and J usage is TRBJ1-5, with 9 nucleotides matching TRBD1. CDR1 and CDR2 (germline): LNHDA, SQIVND (reference sequence). CDR3 length: 15 amino acids. J lost 7 bases, V lost 5 bases, and 9 bases had no gene match. CDR3 in amino acids: CASSGTGGPGQPQHF. DNA of the CDR3: TGTGCCAGTAGTGGCACAGGGGGCCCCGGGCAGCCCCAGCATTTT.

Notes on this clonotype: A much larger clone lies one base from this, so it may be a read error. The chain uses TRBV10-3 and TRBJ1-1; no clear D gene. This CDR3 comprises 16 residues. Germline assignment: CDR1 ENHRY and CDR2 SYGVKD. Written as DNA, the CDR3 is TGTGCCACCAGTAAGTCGCACGCGGAGAAGAACACTGAAGCTTTCTTT. It is translated as CATSKSHAEKNTEAFF.

Many counts were recorded for this clonotype. V and J are TRBV6-6 and TRBJ2-7; TRBD1 might be the D (6 bases). V was pared by 2 bases and J by 3 bases, with 14 bases between. The germline gives CDR1 MNHNY, CDR2 SVGAGI (reference sequence). This CDR3 comprises 15 residues. DNA for the CDR3: TGTGCCAGCAGTTACGAATCTCGAGGGGGCTACGAGCAGTACTTC. Its translation: CASSYESRGGYEQYF.

The chain combines TRBV19 with TRBJ1-1; the D is unclear. The CDR3 totals 14 residues. Germline-derived CDR1 and CDR2 are LNHDA and SQIVND (reference sequence). V was cut by 5 bases and J by 1 base, with 11 bases left in between. The chain's CDR3 is CASSFRLRNTEAFF. Written as DNA, the CDR3 is TGTGCCAGTAGTTTCAGGCTCCGGAACACTGAAGCTTTCTTT.